This paragraph reports one TCR beta chain. Its antigen is currently unknown. These data come from a study of blood T cells in healthy people across ages. CDR3 size: 15 residues. Germline values: CDR1 DFQATT, CDR2 SNEGSKA (reference sequence). Using a J-beta primer mix together with a sample-barcoded 5' primer, a second PCR was run for about 7 to 12 cycles. TCRdb redid the calling of the 5' RACE reads with MiXCR, one entry per CDR3 protein. The profile shows some 760,000 distinct CDR3 sequences, roughly 25% of them singletons. Regarding the study as a whole: Without sorted subsets, naive and antigen-experienced compartments could not be conclusively compared.

The data were also submitted as part of a second study, on T cells of mothers and their children. That paper notes: From each mother came over 8 million TCR beta CDR3 reads, and from each child came a few million.

The sample comprised blood. This chain connects TRBV20-1 to TRBJ2-5, with TRBD1 matching over 9 bases. The J call may be faulty, since TRBJ2-7 better matches the DNA end. The origin of this receptor is a boy younger than 18 in good health. CDR3 in amino acids: CSALSVDRGSYEQYF. The DNA of the CDR3 is TGCAGTGCTCTTTCCGTAGACAGGGGGTCCTACGAGCAGTACTTC.